This T cell receptor beta chain was documented in a study of cytomegalovirus exposure and HLA in healthy donors. Study background: The same platform as the 500 to 700 first-cohort repertoires was used for the roughly 130 validation repertoires, a later analysis reported.

A word on this clone: Its antigen remains unidentified.

Clones were read by immunoSEQ multiplex PCR, and TCRdb kept only the in-frame ones, dropping some. The sample yields fewer than 250,000 clones, 80% to 85% seen once. This CDR3 region has 14 residues. Germline V gene sequence: CDR1 SNHLY, CDR2 FYNNEI. The J segment lost 2 bases and the V segment lost 7 bases, leaving 4 bases of the junction unmatched. Whole-study findings and limits: The study labeled about 160 TCR beta chains cytomegalovirus-associated.

The rearrangement joins TRBV2 to TRBJ1-3, with 8 bases identical to TRBD1. The TCR was taken from a woman in her twenties or thirties in good health and CMV-seropositive. The sequenced sample consisted of PBMCs. CDR3 in DNA: TGTGCCAGCATGCCGGACAGGGCTGGAAACACCATATATTTT. Translated: CASMPDRAGNTIYF.